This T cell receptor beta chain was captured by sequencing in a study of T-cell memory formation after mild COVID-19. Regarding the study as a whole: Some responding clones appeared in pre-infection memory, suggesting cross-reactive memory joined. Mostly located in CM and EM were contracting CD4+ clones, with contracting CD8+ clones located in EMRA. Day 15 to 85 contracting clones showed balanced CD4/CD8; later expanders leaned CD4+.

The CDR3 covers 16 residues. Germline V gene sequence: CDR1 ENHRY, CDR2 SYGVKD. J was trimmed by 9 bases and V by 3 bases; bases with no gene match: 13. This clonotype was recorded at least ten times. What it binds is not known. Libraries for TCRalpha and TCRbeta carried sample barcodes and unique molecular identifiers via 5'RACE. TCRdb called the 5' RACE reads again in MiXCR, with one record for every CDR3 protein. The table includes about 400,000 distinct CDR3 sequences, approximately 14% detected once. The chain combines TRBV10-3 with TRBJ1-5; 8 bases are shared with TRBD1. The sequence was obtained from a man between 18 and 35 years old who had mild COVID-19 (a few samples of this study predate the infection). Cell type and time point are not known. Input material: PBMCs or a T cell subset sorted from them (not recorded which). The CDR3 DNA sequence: TGTGCCATCAGTGAAGAGGACAGGGCCTCCAAGGGGCCCCAGCATTTT. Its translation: CAISEEDRASKGPQHF.